This T cell receptor beta chain is from a study of control samples from healthy donors and cancer patients. TCRdb's table, derived via immunoSEQ multiplex PCR, lists solely in-frame clones and lacks some. The profile shows almost 90,000 clones, 85% of them singletons. The V gene's germline CDR1 is SGHRS and CDR2 YFSETQ. J lost 1 base, V lost 4 bases, and 11 bases had no gene match. This CDR3 has 19 residues. The sample consisted of blood. The genes are TRBV5-1 and TRBJ2-3, with 14 bases that match TRBD2. The origin of this receptor is a woman in her forties in good health. CDR3 amino acids: CASSPGTSGGLGRTDTQYF. DNA for the CDR3: TGCGCCAGCAGCCCTGGGACTAGCGGGGGCTTAGGGCGCACAGATACGCAGTATTTT.